This TCR beta chain was captured by sequencing in a study of beta chain features in type 1 diabetes. Regarding the study as a whole: TCRB CDR3s were moderately but significantly shorter in Type 1 diabetes patients in all four CD4+ subsets.

Of note for this clone: Its antigen is unidentified. A junction end diverges from the germline sequence, so it may reflect a read error. The identical CDR3 is also encoded by other nucleotide sequences in the sample.

Of the isolated RNA, all was reverse transcribed, and so the sequenced material was expressed TCRB transcripts. TCRdb keeps only in-frame clones here, not all; method: immunoSEQ multiplex PCR. Of hundreds of thousands of clones listed, around 15% were seen once; the top ten hold approximately 0.039%. CDR3 length: 13 residues. Germline values: CDR1 MDHEN, CDR2 SYDVKM. J is TRBJ1-5 and V is TRBV28; TRBD1 might be the D (5 bases). The specimen sequenced was naive CD4+ T cells from blood. This TCR was recovered from a young man with type 1 diabetes. DNA for the CDR3: TGTGCCAGCAGTGGGGGAGACAATCAACCCCAGCATTTT. The encoded protein is CASSGGDNQPQHF.